The rows below give T cell receptor beta chains drawn from one sample of a study of blood T cell repertoires in COVID-19. Clones were sequenced by immunoSEQ multiplex PCR, and TCRdb holds only the in-frame ones, with some missing. The sample records approximately 170,000 clones, roughly 84% being singletons. The specimen was peripheral blood. These receptors came from a man in his 60s who had recovered from COVID-19. The CDR3 runs from the conserved cysteine through the conserved F or W. The D gene is left open where the match is weak. Some rows mark clone size as missing; the rest say once, few, many or name a class of expanded clone.

CDR3 protein,CDR3 DNA,J gene,clone size,V gene,D gene
CASSIEKGSGYTF,TGTGCCAGTAGTATAGAAAAGGGGTCAGGCTACACCTTC,TRBJ1-2,.,TRBV19,.
CASGYLTSGLLEVYNEQFF,TGTGCTAGTGGTTATCTGACTAGCGGGCTCCTTGAGGTCTACAATGAGCAGTTCTTC,TRBJ2-1,.,TRBV12-5,TRBD2
CASRDSDYGYTF,TGCGCCAGCAGAGACAGTGACTATGGCTACACCTTC,TRBJ1-2,.,TRBV5-1,.
CASSPRVKSYNEQFF,TGTGCCAGCAGCCCGCGGGTAAAATCCTACAATGAGCAGTTCTTC,TRBJ2-1,.,TRBV13,.
CASSVGTVGQPQHF,TGTGCCAGCAGCGTGGGGACAGTAGGTCAGCCCCAGCATTTT,TRBJ1-5,.,TRBV9,TRBD1
CASSLVSSTDTQYF,TGTGCCAGCAGCTTGGTGTCTAGCACAGATACGCAGTATTTT,TRBJ2-3,.,TRBV5-4,.
CASSVELAGGRDEQFF,TGTGCCAGCAGCGTAGAACTAGCGGGGGGCAGGGATGAGCAGTTCTTC,TRBJ2-1,.,TRBV9,TRBD2
CASSVKGLAGETQYF,TGTGCCAGCAGCGTTAAGGGACTAGCGGGGGAGACCCAGTACTTC,TRBJ2-5,.,TRBV9,TRBD2
CAWSVLRPGATNEQFF,TGTGCCTGGAGTGTACTCCGGCCAGGGGCGACCAATGAGCAGTTCTTC,TRBJ2-1,.,TRBV30,.
CASSQGQGDYQPQHF,TGCGCCAGCAGCCAAGGGCAGGGGGACTATCAGCCCCAGCATTTT,TRBJ1-5,few,TRBV4-1,TRBD1
CASSGASLKEKLFF,TGTGCCAGCAGTGGGGCCTCCTTGAAGGAAAAACTGTTTTTT,TRBJ1-4,few,TRBV27,.
CASSHPSQGVYEQYF,TGTGCCAGCAGCCATCCTTCACAGGGTGTCTACGAGCAGTACTTC,TRBJ2-7,.,TRBV13,.
CASSQNPEGADTQYF,TGTGCCAGCAGCCAAAATCCGGAGGGAGCAGATACGCAGTATTTT,TRBJ2-3,.,TRBV3-1/TRBV3-2,.
CASSRTGGSGANVLTF,TGCGCCAGCAGCCGGACAGGGGGGTCTGGGGCCAACGTCCTGACTTTC,TRBJ2-6,.,TRBV5-1,TRBD1
CASSQGGGPRSTDTQYF,TGTGCCAGCAGCCAAGGTGGGGGCCCGCGCTCCACAGATACGCAGTATTTT,TRBJ2-3,.,TRBV14,.
CASIVGGGTSGVGDTQYF,TGTGCCAGCATCGTTGGGGGAGGGACTAGCGGGGTCGGAGATACGCAGTATTTT,TRBJ2-3,.,TRBV7-9,TRBD2
CASSVGSGGWEKLFF,TGTGCCAGCAGCGTAGGATCAGGGGGTTGGGAAAAACTGTTTTTT,TRBJ1-4,.,TRBV9,TRBD1
CASSQEFRGAATNEKLFF,TGCGCCAGCAGCCAAGAATTCAGGGGAGCGGCAACTAATGAAAAACTGTTTTTT,TRBJ1-4,.,TRBV4-1,.
CASSFGTGSSYEQYF,TGTGCCAGCAGCTTCGGGACAGGGAGCTCCTACGAGCAGTACTTC,TRBJ2-7,.,TRBV5-4,TRBD1
CASSSGGADTEAFF,TGTGCCAGTTCGTCGGGGGGGGCGGACACTGAAGCTTTCTTT,TRBJ1-1,.,TRBV19,.
CASSPQWEKTEAFF,TGCGCCAGCAGCCCCCAATGGGAGAAAACTGAAGCTTTCTTT,TRBJ1-1,.,TRBV5-1,.
CASSLRQGAAGYTF,TGTGCCAGCAGCTTACGTCAGGGGGCGGCTGGCTACACCTTC,TRBJ1-2,.,TRBV7-2,TRBD1
CASSFGGGARDTQYF,TGTGCCAGCAGCTTCGGCGGGGGGGCCAGAGATACGCAGTATTTT,TRBJ2-3,once,TRBV5-4,TRBD2
CSVEIQASRGYTF,TGCAGCGTTGAAATACAGGCCTCCCGTGGCTACACCTTC,TRBJ1-2,.,TRBV29-1,.
CASSQGAYGYTF,TGTGCCAGCAGCCAGGGAGCCTATGGCTACACCTTC,TRBJ1-2,.,TRBV14,.
CASSYPKGLAGPGPDTQYF,TGTGCCAGCAGTTACCCAAAGGGACTAGCGGGGCCCGGCCCAGATACGCAGTATTTT,TRBJ2-3,.,TRBV6-2/TRBV6-3,TRBD2
CASSVGPLAGGQDTQYF,TGTGCCAGCAGCGTAGGACCACTAGCGGGGGGGCAAGATACGCAGTATTTT,TRBJ2-3,.,TRBV9,TRBD2
CASSLPGKPDGYTF,TGTGCCAGCAGTCTACCGGGGAAACCGGATGGCTACACCTTC,TRBJ1-2,once,TRBV6-2/TRBV6-3,.
CASSQDRARDFGTGRWF,TGCGCCAGCAGCCAAGACCGGGCGCGGGATTTCGGGACAGGACGATGGTTT,TRBJ1-1,.,TRBV4-3,TRBD1
CASSYRGRSEETQYF,TGTGCCAGCAGCTACAGGGGGCGATCGGAAGAGACCCAGTACTTC,TRBJ2-5,.,TRBV11-1,TRBD1
CAISESGTLTDTQYF,TGTGCCATCAGTGAGTCTGGGACACTGACAGATACGCAGTATTTT,TRBJ2-3,.,TRBV10-3,.
CASSYSRVSNTEAFF,TGTGCCAGCAGTTACTCCAGGGTCTCAAACACTGAAGCTTTCTTT,TRBJ1-1,.,TRBV6-5,.
CASSSSGGPKNIQYF,TGCGCCAGCAGCTCGTCAGGGGGCCCCAAAAACATTCAGTACTTC,TRBJ2-4,.,TRBV5-1,TRBD1
CASSLDGGGEQYF,TGTGCCAGCAGCTTAGATGGGGGGGGCGAGCAGTACTTC,TRBJ2-7,.,TRBV11-3,TRBD2
CASSARGENTEAFF,TGTGCCAGCAGCGCCAGGGGAGAAAACACTGAAGCTTTCTTT,TRBJ1-1,.,TRBV9,.
CASSAGLNNEKLFF,TGTGCCAGCAGTGCGGGACTGAATAATGAAAAACTGTTTTTT,TRBJ1-4,.,TRBV6-1,.
CASTEQGSTEAFF,TGTGCCAGCACCGAACAGGGAAGCACTGAAGCTTTCTTT,TRBJ1-1,.,TRBV6-5,.
CASSDRTSGGKDTQYF,TGTGCCAGCAGTGATCGGACTAGCGGGGGGAAAGATACGCAGTATTTT,TRBJ2-3,.,TRBV6-4,TRBD2
CASSLAQGSFTEAFF,TGTGCCAGCAGCTTAGCCCAGGGAAGTTTCACTGAAGCTTTCTTT,TRBJ1-1,.,TRBV7-8,.
CASSISYRRTEAFF,TGTGCCAGTAGTATTTCCTACAGGCGGACTGAAGCTTTCTTT,TRBJ1-1,.,TRBV19,.
CASSQDPRDLSGNTIYF,TGTGCCAGCAGCCAAGATCCGAGGGATCTCTCTGGAAACACCATATATTTT,TRBJ1-3,.,TRBV4-2,.
CASRQNIGRQDF,TGTGCCAGCAGACAGAACATCGGCCGACAGGACTTC,TRBJ2-7,.,TRBV7-2,.
CASSSSRGSYEQYF,TGTGCCAGCAGCTCCTCGAGGGGGTCCTACGAGCAGTACTTC,TRBJ2-7,.,TRBV7-2,.
CASSQVPYRGRAEAFF,TGCGCCAGCAGCCAAGTACCCTACAGGGGGCGAGCTGAAGCTTTCTTT,TRBJ1-1,.,TRBV4-1,TRBD1
CSATDGLAGTYEQYF,TGCAGTGCTACTGATGGACTAGCGGGGACCTACGAGCAGTACTTC,TRBJ2-7,few,TRBV20-1,TRBD2
CASSQGVGVWEQYF,TGTGCCAGCAGCCAAGGGGTAGGGGTGTGGGAGCAGTACTTC,TRBJ2-7,few,TRBV4-2,.